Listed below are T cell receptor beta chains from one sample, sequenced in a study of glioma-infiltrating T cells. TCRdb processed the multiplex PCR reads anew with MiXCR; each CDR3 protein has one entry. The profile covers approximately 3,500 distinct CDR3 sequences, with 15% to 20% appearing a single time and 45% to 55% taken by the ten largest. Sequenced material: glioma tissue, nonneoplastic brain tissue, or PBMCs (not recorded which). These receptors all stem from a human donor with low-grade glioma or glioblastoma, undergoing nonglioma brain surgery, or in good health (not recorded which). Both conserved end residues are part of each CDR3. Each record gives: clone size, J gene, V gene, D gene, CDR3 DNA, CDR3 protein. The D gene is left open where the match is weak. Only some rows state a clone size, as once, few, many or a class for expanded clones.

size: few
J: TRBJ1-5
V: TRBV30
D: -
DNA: TGTGCCTGGAGTGCGACGAGCTATAGCAATCAGCCCCAGCATTTT
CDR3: CAWSATSYSNQPQHF

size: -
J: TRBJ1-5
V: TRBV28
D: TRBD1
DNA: TGTGCCAGCAGTGCCCGAAATAACAGGGGCCCCAATCAGCCCCAGCATTTT
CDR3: CASSARNNRGPNQPQHF

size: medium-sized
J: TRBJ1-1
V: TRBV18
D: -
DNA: TGTGCCAGCTCACCGATAACAAGGAACACTGAAGCTTTCTTT
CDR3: CASSPITRNTEAFF

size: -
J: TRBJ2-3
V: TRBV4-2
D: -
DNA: TGTGCCAGCAGCCAAGAAGGGGGCCGGACTAGCAGCACAGATACGCAGTATTTT
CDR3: CASSQEGGRTSSTDTQYF

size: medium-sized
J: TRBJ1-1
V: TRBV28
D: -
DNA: TGTGCCAGCATCTTCGACAGAAACACTGAAGCCTTCTTT
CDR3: CASIFDRNTEAFF

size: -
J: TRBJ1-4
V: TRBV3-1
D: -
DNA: TGTGCCAGCAGCCCCCGGTGGGCCTCCCACGGGGAATATAATGAAAAACTGTTTTTT
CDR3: CASSPRWASHGEYNEKLFF

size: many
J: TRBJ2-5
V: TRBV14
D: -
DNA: TGTGCCAGCAGCCGGGATCCCCAAGAGACCCAGTACTTC
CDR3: CASSRDPQETQYF

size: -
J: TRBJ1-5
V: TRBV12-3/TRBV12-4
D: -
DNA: TGTGCCAGCAGTTTAGCGTCGGTGAATAAGCCCCAGCATTTT
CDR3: CASSLASVNKPQHF

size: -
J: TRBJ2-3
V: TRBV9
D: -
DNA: TGTGCCAGCAGCTCGGGACACGCCGGGACGCAGTATTTT
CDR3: CASSSGHAGTQYF

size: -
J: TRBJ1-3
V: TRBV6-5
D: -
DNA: TGTGCCAGCAGAACAGTCCCTGAAAAGACCATATATTTT
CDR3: CASRTVPEKTIYF

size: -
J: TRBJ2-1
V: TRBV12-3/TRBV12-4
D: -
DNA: TGTGCCAGCAGTGTCGGGGGATCCTACAATGAGCAGTTCTTC
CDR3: CASSVGGSYNEQFF

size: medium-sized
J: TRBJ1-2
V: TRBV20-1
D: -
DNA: TGCAGTGCTACCCGGGGGCGCGGGTATGGCTACACCTTC
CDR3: CSATRGRGYGYTF

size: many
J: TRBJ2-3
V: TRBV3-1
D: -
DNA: TGTGCCAGCAGCCAAGGGTCAGGGGATACGCAGTATTTT
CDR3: CASSQGSGDTQYF

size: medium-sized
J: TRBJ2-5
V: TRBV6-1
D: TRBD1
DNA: TGTGCCAGCAGCACCGGGACAGGGGAGGCCCAGTACTTC
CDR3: CASSTGTGEAQYF

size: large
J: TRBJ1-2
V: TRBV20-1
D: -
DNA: TGCAGTGCCAGACCCCGGGGCTCTAATGAGGGCTACACCTTC
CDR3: CSARPRGSNEGYTF

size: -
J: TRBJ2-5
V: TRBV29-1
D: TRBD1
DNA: TGCAGCGTTAAACAGGGGTGGGAGACCCAGTACTTC
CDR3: CSVKQGWETQYF

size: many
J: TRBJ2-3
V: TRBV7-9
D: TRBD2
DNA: TGTGCCAGCAGGGCGGCGGGGGGCCGGGGAGATACGCAGTATTTT
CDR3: CASRAAGGRGDTQYF

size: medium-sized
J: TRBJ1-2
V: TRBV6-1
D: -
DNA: TGTGCCAGCTCGGGGGCGCGAGACTATGGCTACACCTTC
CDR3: CASSGARDYGYTF

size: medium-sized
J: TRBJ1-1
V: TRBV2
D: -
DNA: TGTGCCAGCAGTGCAGACAGGAACACTGAAGCTTTCTTT
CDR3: CASSADRNTEAFF

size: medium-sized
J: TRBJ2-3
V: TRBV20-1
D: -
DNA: TGCAGTGCTAGCCCCCCGGGGGAAAGGGTAGATACGCAGTATTTT
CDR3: CSASPPGERVDTQYF

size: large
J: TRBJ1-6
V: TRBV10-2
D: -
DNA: TGCGCCAGCAGTGACGTTGATTCACCCCTCCACTTT
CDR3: CASSDVDSPLHF

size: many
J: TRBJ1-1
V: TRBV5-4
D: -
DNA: TGTGCCAGCAGCTGGTGGGGATTGGGCACTGAAGCTTTCTTT
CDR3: CASSWWGLGTEAFF

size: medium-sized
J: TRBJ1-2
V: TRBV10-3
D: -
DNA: TGTGCCATCAGTGGGGGCGGATTCTATGGCTACACCTTC
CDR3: CAISGGGFYGYTF

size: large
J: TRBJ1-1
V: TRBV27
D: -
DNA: TGTGCCAGCAGTTATCTTCAGACCAACACTGAAGCTTTCTTT
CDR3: CASSYLQTNTEAFF

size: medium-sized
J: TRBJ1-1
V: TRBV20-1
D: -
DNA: TGCAGTGCTCCGCCGGTGGGGCAGATTAACACTGAAGCTTTCTTT
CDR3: CSAPPVGQINTEAFF

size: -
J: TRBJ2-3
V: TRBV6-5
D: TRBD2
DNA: TGTGCCAGCGGGACTAGCGGGGGGTCGCGCACAGATACGCAGTATTTT
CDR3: CASGTSGGSRTDTQYF

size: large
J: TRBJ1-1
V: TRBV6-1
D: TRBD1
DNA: TGTGCCAGCAGTCCAACAGGGGTTGCTGAAGCTTTCTTT
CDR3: CASSPTGVAEAFF

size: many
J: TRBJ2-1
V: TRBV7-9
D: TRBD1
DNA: TGTGCCAGCAGCCCCCGGACAGGGCTCTCCTACAATGAGCAGTTCTTC
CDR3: CASSPRTGLSYNEQFF

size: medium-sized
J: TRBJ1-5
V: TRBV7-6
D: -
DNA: TGTGCCAGCAGCTTGGGGACCGATCAGCCCCAGCATTTT
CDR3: CASSLGTDQPQHF

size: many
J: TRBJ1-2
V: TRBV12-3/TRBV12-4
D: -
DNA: TGTGCCAGCAGTTTGGAGACAGGCCTGACGAGGGGCTACACCTTC
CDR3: CASSLETGLTRGYTF

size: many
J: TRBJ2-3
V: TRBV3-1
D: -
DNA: TGTGCCAGCAGCCAAGTATCATGGTCTAGCATTGATACGCAGTATTTT
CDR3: CASSQVSWSSIDTQYF

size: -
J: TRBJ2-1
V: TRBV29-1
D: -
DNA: TGCAGCCCCGGGACCCAAAGTGGTGAGCAGTTCTTC
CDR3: CSPGTQSGEQFF

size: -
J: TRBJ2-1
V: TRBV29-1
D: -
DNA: TGCAGCGTTGAAGTTCGACTCCAGCAGTTCTTC
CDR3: CSVEVRLQQFF

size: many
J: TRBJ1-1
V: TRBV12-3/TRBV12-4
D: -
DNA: TGTGCCAGCAGTTTGGTGGGAGGGTTGGGCACTGAAGCTTTCTTT
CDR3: CASSLVGGLGTEAFF

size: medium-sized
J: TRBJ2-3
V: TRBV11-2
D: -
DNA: TGTGCCAGTGGTGCCAACAACGGAGATACGCAGTATTTT
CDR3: CASGANNGDTQYF

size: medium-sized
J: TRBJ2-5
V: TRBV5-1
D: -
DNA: TGCGCCAGCAGCTTGGGCCGGGAAGAGACCCAGTACTTC
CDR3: CASSLGREETQYF

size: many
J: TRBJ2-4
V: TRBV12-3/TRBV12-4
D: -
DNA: TGTGCCAGCAGTTTGGAGGGCAGAGACATTCAGTACTTC
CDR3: CASSLEGRDIQYF

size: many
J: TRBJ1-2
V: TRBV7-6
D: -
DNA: TGTGCCAGCAGCCGTGGACAGTATTATGGCTACACCTTC
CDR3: CASSRGQYYGYTF

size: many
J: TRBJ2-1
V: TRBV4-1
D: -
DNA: TGCGCCAGCAGCCAAGGACCCTACAATGAGCAGTTCTTC
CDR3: CASSQGPYNEQFF

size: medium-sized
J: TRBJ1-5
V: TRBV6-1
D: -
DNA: TGTGCCAGCACGCACAAGGTGGGGGTTCCCTCGTATCAGCCCCAGCATTTT
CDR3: CASTHKVGVPSYQPQHF

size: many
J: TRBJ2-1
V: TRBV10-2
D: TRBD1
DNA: TGCGCCAGCAACCGGGGACAGGGAAAGAACAATGAGCAGTTCTTC
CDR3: CASNRGQGKNNEQFF

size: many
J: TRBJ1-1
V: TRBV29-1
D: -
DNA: TGCAGCGTGTTGGACCCAAGGGCGAAGAACACTGAAGCTTTCTTT
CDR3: CSVLDPRAKNTEAFF

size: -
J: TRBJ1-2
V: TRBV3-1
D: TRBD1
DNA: TGTGCCAGCAGCCGAGCGTCAGGACAGGTCGCCTATGGCTACACCTTC
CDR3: CASSRASGQVAYGYTF

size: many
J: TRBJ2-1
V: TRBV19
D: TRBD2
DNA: TGTGCCGTAGGAACCACCCGGGGGGGCAATGAGCAGTTCTTC
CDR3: CAVGTTRGGNEQFF

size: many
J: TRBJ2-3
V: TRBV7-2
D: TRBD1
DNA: TGTGCCAGCAGACGACAGGGGGCCGGCACAGATACGCAGTATTTT
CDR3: CASRRQGAGTDTQYF

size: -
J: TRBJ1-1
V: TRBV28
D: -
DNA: TGTGCCGGCTTTGCATTGAACACTGAAGCTTTCTTT
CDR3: CAGFALNTEAFF

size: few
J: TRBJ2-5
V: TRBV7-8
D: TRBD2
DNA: TGTGCCAGCAGCTTGATTTTCGGAGCGGGGGGGCTAAAGACCCAGTACTTC
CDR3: CASSLIFGAGGLKTQYF

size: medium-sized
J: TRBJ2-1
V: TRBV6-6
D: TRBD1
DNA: TGTGCCAGCAGTTACAGGGGGCGGAGCTCCTACAATGAGCAGTTCTTC
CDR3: CASSYRGRSSYNEQFF

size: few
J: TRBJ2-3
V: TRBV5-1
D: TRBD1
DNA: TGCGCCAGCAGACAACAGGGGGCCGCAGATACGCAGTATTTT
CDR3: CASRQQGAADTQYF

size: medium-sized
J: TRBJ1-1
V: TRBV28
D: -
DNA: TGTGCCAGCATGGGGATCGGCTACTCCGAAGCTTTCTTT
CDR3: CASMGIGYSEAFF

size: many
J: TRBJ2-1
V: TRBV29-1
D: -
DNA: TGCAGCGTTGTCCCCCAGGGGTTCTCCTACAATGAGCAGTTCTTC
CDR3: CSVVPQGFSYNEQFF

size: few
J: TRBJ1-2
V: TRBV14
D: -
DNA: TGTGCCAGCAGCCAGGCCGTGGGGTCTCTTAATTATGGCTACACCTTC
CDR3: CASSQAVGSLNYGYTF

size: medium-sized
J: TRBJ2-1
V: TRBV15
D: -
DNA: TGTGCCACCAGCCTTAAACGGGATGAGCAGTTCTTC
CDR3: CATSLKRDEQFF

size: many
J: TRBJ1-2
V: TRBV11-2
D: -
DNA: TGTGCCAGCAGCTCATTCCAGCACAGGGAATTTAACTATGGCTACACCTTC
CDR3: CASSSFQHREFNYGYTF

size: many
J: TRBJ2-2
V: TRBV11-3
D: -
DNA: TGTGCCAGCACCGTTATAGGACGGTCGAACACCGGGGAGCTGTTTTTT
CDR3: CASTVIGRSNTGELFF

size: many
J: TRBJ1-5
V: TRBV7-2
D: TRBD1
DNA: TGTGCCAGCAGCTTAGCTGGGACAGGGGGCAATCAGCCCCAGCATTTT
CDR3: CASSLAGTGGNQPQHF

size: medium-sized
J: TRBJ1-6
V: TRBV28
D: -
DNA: TGTGCCAGCACCCCAGGGAGGGGACAACTCCACTTT
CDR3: CASTPGRGQLHF

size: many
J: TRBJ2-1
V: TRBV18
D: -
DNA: TGTGCCAGCTCACCGGTCCCCCTCGATGAGCAGTTCTTC
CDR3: CASSPVPLDEQFF

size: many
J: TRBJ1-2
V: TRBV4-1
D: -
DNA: TGCGCCAGCAGCCAAGGGGCAGGGCTGGGGGGCTACACCTTC
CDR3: CASSQGAGLGGYTF

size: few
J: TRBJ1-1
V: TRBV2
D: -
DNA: TGTGCCAGCAGTGAAGGGGTCCGACTAATTACTGAAGCTTTCTTT
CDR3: CASSEGVRLITEAFF